These T cell receptor beta chains were read from a single sample in a study of T cells after yellow fever vaccination. TCRdb redid the calling of the 5' RACE reads with MiXCR, one entry per CDR3 protein. The sample yields some 400,000 distinct CDR3 sequences, about 6.2% seen once. The sequencing here drew on PBMCs, taken 5 days after the yellow fever booster vaccination. The receptors here all came from a man younger than 45 who received the YFV17D yellow fever vaccine. CDR3s leave out the opening cysteine and the closing phenylalanine or tryptophan. The order of the fields is J gene, V gene, D gene, CDR3 protein. The D gene is left open where the match is weak.

>TRBJ2-3|TRBV5-8|TRBD2
ASSSTLTSHPDTQY
>TRBJ2-3|TRBV12-5|TRBD1
ASGLVIGGQALMSGTQY
>TRBJ2-7|TRBV7-9|NA
ASSTVDIYEQY
>TRBJ2-7|TRBV6-2/TRBV6-3|TRBD1
ASRTGQNEQY
>TRBJ2-2|TRBV5-1|NA
ASSLPGVLSTGELF
>TRBJ2-1|TRBV6-5|NA
ASMINNEQF
>TRBJ2-2|TRBV15|NA
ATSREHPGELF
>TRBJ2-1|TRBV20-1|NA
SARESTEQF
>TRBJ2-5|TRBV20-1|NA
SASLPGAGKETQY
>TRBJ2-2|TRBV12-3/TRBV12-4|NA
ASRPHKNTGELF
>TRBJ2-4|TRBV4-3|TRBD2
ASSPGVRWALSGGNIQY
>TRBJ1-4|TRBV20-1|NA
SARIWTNEKLF
>TRBJ2-7|TRBV15|TRBD2
ATSRDQAGAFHPYEQY
>TRBJ2-7|TRBV27|NA
ASSPLDEYEQY
>TRBJ2-5|TRBV7-3|NA
ASSLGGSWDQETQY
>TRBJ2-5|TRBV7-2|NA
ASSPRNLQETQY
>TRBJ2-7|TRBV6-5|NA
ASSYSRLSSYEQY
>TRBJ2-5|TRBV20-1|TRBD2
SSWGGYQETQY
>TRBJ2-1|TRBV5-1|TRBD2
ASSLRGTSGSSYNEQF
>TRBJ2-3|TRBV7-2|TRBD2
ASSLQRDPADTQY
>TRBJ2-3|TRBV24-1|NA
ATSDWGVSTDTQY
>TRBJ2-3|TRBV29-1|TRBD2
SVEGAGGPDTQY
>TRBJ1-2|TRBV29-1|NA
SVLAGRRLT
>TRBJ1-2|TRBV5-1|NA
ASGDTGSVGYT
>TRBJ1-4|TRBV2|TRBD1
ASRLDDREHEKLF
>TRBJ2-1|TRBV18|TRBD2
ASSPSSGSSYNEQF
>TRBJ2-2|TRBV6-1|NA
ASSRSTQNTGELF
>TRBJ2-5|TRBV29-1|NA
SVGTPETQY
>TRBJ2-2|TRBV5-1|NA
ASSLSPTEGELF
>TRBJ2-2|TRBV7-9|TRBD1
ASSSDRGPTGELF
>TRBJ1-2|TRBV7-9|NA
ASSSSPYGYT
>TRBJ2-2|TRBV4-1|NA
ASSQDLVATGELF
>TRBJ1-2|TRBV20-1|NA
SARGQTYGYT
>TRBJ2-2|TRBV12-3/TRBV12-4|NA
ASMPFLNTGELF
>TRBJ2-7|TRBV5-1|TRBD1
ASSLDQGAIGEQY
>TRBJ2-5|TRBV7-2|TRBD2
ASSLRAGGETQY
>TRBJ2-4|TRBV5-4|TRBD1
ASSPGTAFAKNIQY
>TRBJ2-1|TRBV27|TRBD2
ASSRQRENPHNEQF
>TRBJ2-1|TRBV6-5|TRBD2
ASSYAFRALAGGHNEQF
>TRBJ1-3|TRBV18|NA
ASSPQTDHKGNTIY
>TRBJ1-5|TRBV27|NA
ASSLLGTGVMKPQH
>TRBJ2-1|TRBV20-1|TRBD2
SARRGGEQF
>TRBJ2-1|TRBV7-9|NA
AGARVGNYNEQF
>TRBJ1-2|TRBV29-1|TRBD1
SVGTGVRYGYT
>TRBJ2-7|TRBV7-9|NA
ASSSGLIYEQY
>TRBJ2-3|TRBV7-8|NA
ASSSNVGRNTDTQY
>TRBJ2-2|TRBV20-1|TRBD2
SARGTSGRGELF
>TRBJ2-5|TRBV27|NA
ASSFVWSGVGH
>TRBJ2-6|TRBV19|NA
ASTQDGGSGANVLT
>TRBJ2-5|TRBV19|NA
ASSMTSPRTQY
>TRBJ2-2|TRBV29-1|NA
SVEVMGTGELF
>TRBJ2-7|TRBV28|TRBD2
ASSPRGSGSFDEQY
>TRBJ2-3|TRBV28|TRBD2
ASSPQLATTDTQY
>TRBJ2-3|TRBV27|NA
ASSRPPGPAY
>TRBJ2-5|TRBV4-1|NA
ASSSGSGETQY
>TRBJ2-2|TRBV24-1|NA
ATSETRDTGELF